These T cell receptor beta chains were read from a single sample in a study of blood T cells in healthy people across ages. MiXCR, run by TCRdb on the 5' RACE reads, gives a single entry per CDR3 protein. This table has about 730,000 distinct CDR3 sequences, 40% to 45% appearing once. Sequenced: blood. The receptors were sampled from an older woman in good health. Both conserved end residues are part of each CDR3. A D gene is named only where the DNA matches it firmly. Not all rows give a size; the values are once, few, many and, for expanded clones, a class.

d_gene | j_gene | abundance | v_gene | CDR3aa | CDR3nt
TRBD1 | TRBJ2-3 | few | TRBV7-9 | CASSFRDRATDTQYF | TGTGCCAGCAGCTTCCGGGACAGGGCCACAGATACGCAGTATTTT
TRBD1 | TRBJ1-2 | NA | TRBV20-1 | CSVTGDYGYTF | TGCAGTGTGACAGGGGACTATGGCTACACCTTC
TRBD2 | TRBJ2-1 | NA | TRBV10-2 | CASGTSPRNEQFF | TGCGCCAGCGGGACTAGCCCAAGAAACGAGCAGTTCTTC
NA | TRBJ2-6 | many | TRBV4-2 | CASSQEQQSGANVLTF | TGTGCCAGCAGCCAAGAACAACAATCTGGGGCCAACGTCCTGACTTTC
NA | TRBJ2-3 | few | TRBV11-2 | CASSSRQPQDTQYF | TGTGCCAGCAGCTCCCGGCAGCCGCAGGATACGCAGTATTTT
NA | TRBJ1-1 | few | TRBV7-9 | CASGLRGGSNTEAFF | TGTGCCAGCGGCCTCCGTGGGGGGTCGAACACTGAAGCTTTCTTT
TRBD1 | TRBJ2-7 | NA | TRBV6-2/TRBV6-3 | CASSFADREPYNEQYF | TGTGCCAGCAGTTTCGCCGACAGGGAACCCTACAATGAGCAGTACTTC
NA | TRBJ1-2 | many | TRBV20-1 | CSARDRAGEGYTF | TGCAGTGCTAGAGATCGTGCAGGGGAAGGCTACACCTTC
NA | TRBJ1-1 | NA | TRBV2 | CASSERGGNTEAFF | TGTGCCAGCAGTGAAAGGGGAGGGAACACTGAAGCTTTCTTT
NA | TRBJ1-2 | NA | TRBV5-6 | CARSLGGVYGYTF | TGTGCCCGCAGCTTGGGGGGAGTCTATGGCTACACCTTC